This T cell receptor beta chain came from a study of blood T cell repertoires in COVID-19. Study-level background: Acute and convalescent COVID-19 samples came from the United States, Italy and Spain. PBMCs, B-cell-depleted T cells, or T cells were the source of the cDNA or gDNA that made up the material.

Unmatched junction bases numbered 12, after V lost 5 bases and J lost 4 bases. Germline-derived CDR1 and CDR2 are ENHRY and SYGVKD. CDR3 length: 16 residues. Source study methods: Scientists estimated how many nucleated cells there were by amplifying reference gene primers. Method: immunoSEQ multiplex PCR; TCRdb's copy keeps in-frame clones and lacks some. That table is the source of V, J and clone size, and D and trimming were worked out from the DNA. The table includes approximately 280,000 clones, approximately 85% detected once. The sequencing sample was made of peripheral blood. This TCR was sampled from a man aged 45-65 years with active or convalescent COVID-19. J is TRBJ2-3 and V is TRBV10-3, with 7 bases lining up with TRBD2. The CDR3 sequence: CAISPPRGGAADTQYF. CDR3 coding DNA: TGTGCCATCAGTCCCCCGCGGGGAGGGGCCGCAGATACGCAGTATTTT.